Below, 5 T cell receptor beta chains from the same sample are listed, as sequenced in a study of cytotoxic CD8 clonotypes in ibrutinib-treated CLL. Libraries were prepared by immunoSEQ multiplex PCR; TCRdb keeps only in-frame clonotypes and omits some of them. Among 150,000 to 200,000 clones listed, approximately 90% were seen once. Sequences were derived from PBMCs, sampled at disease progression, from a patient treated with ibrutinib. Receptor source: a human donor with chronic lymphocytic leukemia.

This chain connects TRBV5-4 to TRBJ1-1, with 9 positions matching TRBD1. The CDR3 has 14 amino acids. V trimming: 4 bases; J trimming: 8 bases; junction bases outside the gene matches: 9. In germline, CDR1 is SGHNT, CDR2 YYREEE (reference sequence). The CDR3 region has the DNA TGTGCCAGCAGCCGCCGGGACAGGGTGACAGAAGCTTTCTTT. Its protein product is CASSRRDRVTEAFF.

The chain uses TRBV5-8 and TRBJ2-1; 12 bases match TRBD2. The V gene end was trimmed by 6 bases and the J gene end by 6 bases; junction bases not matched to a gene: 4. The CDR3 is made up of 14 amino acids. Germline V lookup: CDR1 SGHTS, CDR2 YDEGEE. The CDR3 loop reads CASNLAGGVNEQFF. CDR3 sequence (DNA): TGTGCCAGCAACCTAGCGGGAGGGGTCAATGAGCAGTTCTTC.

This clone was observed once. The V call is TRBV6-1, the J call TRBJ2-3; no clear D gene. The CDR3 runs 12 residues. Germline V CDR1 and CDR2: MNHNS, SASEGT. The CDR3 spells CALTADTDTQYF. The DNA for the CDR3 is TGTGCTTTAACGGCAGACACAGATACGCAGTATTTT.

The chain couples TRBV7-8 to TRBJ2-1, with 7 bases identical to TRBD1. Germline-derived CDR1 and CDR2 are SGHVS and FQNEAQ. Germline trimming cut 4 bases from V and 10 bases from J; bases unmatched to any gene: 13. The CDR3 totals 15 residues. In DNA form, the CDR3 reads TGTGCCAGCAGCTCAACAGGGGAAACCGTGCGGGAGCAGTTCTTC. Its translation: CASSSTGETVREQFF.

The rearrangement links TRBV28 to TRBJ2-1; TRBD2 matches 10 bases. V shed 6 bases and J 0 bases; nucleotides not matched to a gene: 17. This CDR3 spans 20 amino acids. Germline V lookup: CDR1 MDHEN, CDR2 SYDVKM. CDR3 residues: CASRGGSPGLAWSSYNEQFF. CDR3 nucleotide sequence: TGTGCCAGCAGGGGAGGGTCGCCGGGACTAGCGTGGAGCTCCTACAATGAGCAGTTCTTC.